Below, 23 T cell receptor beta chains from the same sample are listed, as sequenced in a study of T cells in pancreatic ductal adenocarcinoma. Surgery without prior neoadjuvant therapy was the treatment of the selected pancreatic ductal adenocarcinoma patients. Here immunoSEQ multiplex PCR was the method, and the copy in TCRdb shows in-frame clones only, minus some. This sample has around 100,000 clones, with 90% to 95% found just once. The sample was PBMCs. The receptors originated from a human donor with pancreatic ductal adenocarcinoma.

The chain joins TRBV19 to TRBJ1-1; D unclear. The V and J ends lost 6 bases and 5 bases respectively, with 13 bases between them. The CDR3 runs to 13 residues. Germline-derived CDR1 and CDR2 are LNHDA and SQIVND (reference sequence). The CDR3 DNA reads as TGTGCCAGTAGAATCAGCACGGGGACTGAAGCTTTCTTT. This sequence encodes CASRISTGTEAFF.

The chain links TRBV10-3 to TRBJ1-1; 8 bases match TRBD1. The CDR3 length is 13 residues. The junction had 9 bases not matched to a gene; V was cut back by 11 bases and J by 4 bases. Germline values: CDR1 ENHRY, CDR2 SYGVKD. The CDR3 DNA is TGTGCCGCATCACAGGGGGTGGGCACTGAAGCTTTCTTT. It codes for CAASQGVGTEAFF.

The rearrangement uses TRBV19 and TRBJ1-5, with D hard to call. Germline V lookup: CDR1 LNHDA, CDR2 SQIVND (reference sequence). The CDR3 runs to 19 residues. Trimming took 0 bases from V and 2 from J, leaving 20 bases between them. The chain's CDR3 is CASSIDHIERPRGNQPQHF. The CDR3 DNA is TGTGCCAGTAGTATAGATCATATAGAAAGGCCCCGGGGCAATCAGCCCCAGCATTTT.

The chain joins TRBV4-3 to TRBJ2-1; D remains unclear. Per the germline V gene, CDR1 is LGHNA and CDR2 is YSLEER. This CDR3 has 15 residues. The V end lost 0 bases, the J end lost 1 base, and 7 bases lay between the germline ends. The CDR3 here is CASSQDHGSYNEQFF. CDR3 coding DNA: TGCGCCAGCAGCCAAGATCACGGTTCCTACAATGAGCAGTTCTTC.

The V and J genes are TRBV5-1 and TRBJ2-1; no definite D call. Per the germline V gene, CDR1 is SGHRS and CDR2 is YFSETQ. V dropped 5 bases and J dropped 0 bases, with 9 bases sitting between them. CDR3 length: 14 residues. The CDR3 nucleotides read TGCGCCAGCAGGGAGAGGAGCTCCTACAATGAGCAGTTCTTC. As protein: CASRERSSYNEQFF. The full variable domain, with the rest looked up from reference TRBV5-1 and TRBJ2-1, is KAGVTQTPRYLIKTRGQQVTLSCSPISGHRSVSWYQQTPGQGLQFLFEYFSETQRNKGNFPGRFSGRQFSNSRSEMNVSTLELGDSALYLCASRERSSYNEQFFGPGTRLTVL.

The chain uses TRBV28 and TRBJ1-5; 9 bases line up with TRBD1. The CDR3 has 14 amino acids. J was trimmed by 7 bases and V by 6 bases; bases with no gene match: 7. Germline V gives CDR1 MDHEN, CDR2 SYDVKM. CDR3 in DNA: TGTGCCAGCAGCTCCGGGACAGGGTACCAGCCCCAGCATTTT. Translated: CASSSGTGYQPQHF.

The chain is built from TRBV7-3 and TRBJ1-1; D may be TRBD1 (6 bases). The CDR3 runs to 15 residues. V was shortened by 0 bases and J by 3 bases, with 11 bases between the two germline ends. CDR1 is SGHTA and CDR2 is FQGTGA in the germline V gene. The CDR3 protein is CASSLTAQGYTEAFF. The CDR3, as DNA: TGTGCCAGCAGCTTAACGGCCCAGGGGTACACTGAAGCTTTCTTT.

This chain links TRBV6-6 with TRBJ1-1, with TRBD1 matching over 7 bases. This CDR3 is built from 14 residues. Germline V gene lookup returns CDR1 MNHNY and CDR2 SVGAGI (reference sequence). Trimming took 10 bases from V and 5 from J; bases not matched to a gene: 13. The CDR3 DNA sequence: TGTGCCACCATCTCTAACAGGGGCGGAACTGAAGCTTTCTTT. Its translation: CATISNRGGTEAFF.

The chain carries TRBV5-1 and TRBJ2-1, with 13 bases that match TRBD2. Germline V gene lookup returns CDR1 SGHRS and CDR2 YFSETQ. This CDR3 spans 16 amino acids. The V and J ends lost 1 base and 7 bases, in that order; junction bases with no gene match: 5. The CDR3 protein is CASSLWGTSGENEQFF. CDR3 DNA: TGCGCCAGCAGCTTGTGGGGGACTAGCGGGGAAAATGAGCAGTTCTTC.

CDR3 coding DNA: TGTGCCAGCAGCTTAGGGAGGGGGCAGAGCAATCAGCCCCAGCATTTT. Its translation: CASSLGRGQSNQPQHF. V is TRBV7-2 and J is TRBJ1-5, with 7 bases aligning to TRBD1. CDR3 size: 16 residues. In germline, CDR1 is SGHTA, CDR2 FQGNSA. The V and J ends lost 1 base and 1 base, in that order; junction bases with no gene match: 4.

This chain uses TRBV28 with TRBJ2-5; 7 bases align to TRBD2. After removal of 10 bases from V and 5 bases from J, the junction contained 4 bases not matched to a gene. Germline V gives CDR1 MDHEN, CDR2 SYDVKM. CDR3 length: 11 residues. The CDR3: CATWGGETQYF. The CDR3 DNA reads TGTGCCACCTGGGGGGGGGAGACCCAGTACTTC. The full variable domain, completed using reference TRBV28 and TRBJ2-5, is DVKVTQSSRYLVKRTGEKVFLECVQDMDHENMFWYRQDPGLGLRLIYFSYDVKMKEKGDIPEGYSVSREKKERFSLILESASTNQTSMYLCATWGGETQYFGPGTRLLVL.

The chain carries TRBV6-6 and TRBJ1-4; D might be TRBD1 (5 bases). Germline CDR1 MNHNY, CDR2 SVGAGI (reference sequence). The ends were cut back, 5 bases at V and 5 bases at J, with 18 bases in the middle. The CDR3 has 16 residues. DNA for the CDR3: TGTGCCAGCAGTCTCCGGACCGGGACTGGGAATGAAAAACTGTTTTTT. This translates into CASSLRTGTGNEKLFF.

The J gene is TRBJ2-1, the V gene TRBV19, with TRBD1 matching 8 bases. The germline V gene has CDR1 LNHDA and CDR2 SQIVND (reference sequence). J was trimmed by 2 bases and V by 3 bases; bases with no gene match: 3. The CDR3 is 15 amino acids. Here the CDR3 DNA reads TGTGCCAGTAGTATCCCACAGGGGGCCTACAATGAGCAGTTCTTC. It yields the protein CASSIPQGAYNEQFF.

DNA for the CDR3: TGTGCCAGCAGTTTCTTGGGCTTAAGCGGGAGGGCCGGAGAGACCCAGTACTTC. The encoded protein is CASSFLGLSGRAGETQYF. V is TRBV28 and J is TRBJ2-5; 10 bases map to TRBD2. The J segment lost 4 bases and the V segment lost 3 bases, leaving 14 bases of the junction unmatched. Germline V lookup: CDR1 MDHEN, CDR2 SYDVKM. The CDR3 consists of 18 residues.

V usage is TRBV5-4 and J usage is TRBJ2-4; 7 nucleotides align to TRBD2. V was clipped by 0 bases and J by 7 bases; unmatched bases: 4. CDR1 and CDR2 from the germline V gene are SGHNT and YYREEE (reference sequence). The length of the CDR3 is 14 residues. The CDR3 loop reads CASSLAGGRNIQYF. CDR3 DNA sequence: TGTGCCAGCAGCTTGGCGGGAGGAAGGAACATTCAGTACTTC.

V is TRBV5-6 and J is TRBJ1-4, with TRBD1 matching 8 bases. Germline-derived CDR1 and CDR2 are SGHDT and YYEEEE. The CDR3 sequence is 15 residues long. The trim removed 5 bases at V and 8 bases at J, leaving 11 bases unmatched. CDR3: CASSLGRQGREKLFF. The CDR3 DNA reads as TGTGCCAGCAGTTTAGGACGACAGGGGAGGGAAAAACTGTTTTTT.

This clone was recorded a few times. The chain employs TRBV6-4 and TRBJ2-1; D is possibly TRBD1 (6 bases). Germline lookup yields CDR1 MRHNA and CDR2 SNTAGT. V was shortened by 0 bases and J by 8 bases, with 20 bases between the two germline ends. The CDR3 totals 17 residues. CDR3 sequence: CASSDSNLGTQLHEQFF. The CDR3, as DNA: TGTGCCAGCAGTGACTCCAATCTCGGGACACAACTACATGAGCAGTTCTTC.

A single count supports this clone. V usage is TRBV27 and J usage is TRBJ2-1, with a possible D match to TRBD1 (5 bases). This CDR3 has 13 amino acids. Trimming left V 7 bases short and J 9 bases short, with 16 bases between. Germline assignment: CDR1 MNHEY and CDR2 SMNVEV (reference sequence). As DNA, the CDR3 is TGTGCCAGCACCACCAACAGGAGAGGTGAGCAGTTCTTC. Amino acid sequence: CASTTNRRGEQFF.

The chain couples TRBV10-1 to TRBJ2-7; TRBD1 aligns across 8 bases. This CDR3 is built from 12 residues. The germline V gene encodes CDR1 WNHNN and CDR2 SYGVQD (reference sequence). V was pared by 5 bases and J by 5 bases, with 2 bases of the junction left unmatched. The CDR3 loop is CASSMDRDEQYF. CDR3 in DNA: TGCGCCAGCAGTATGGACAGGGACGAGCAGTACTTC.

The chain recombines TRBV7-6 with TRBJ2-7; weak D call: TRBD2 (7 bases). Germline V lookup: CDR1 SGHVS, CDR2 FNYEAQ. Between the trimmed V and J ends, which lost 4 bases and 4 bases, there was a span of 14 bases. CDR3 length: 14 amino acids. DNA for the CDR3: TGTGCCAGCAGCTCATCGGGGGGCTGGTACGAGCAGTACTTC. Its protein product is CASSSSGGWYEQYF. Combining the CDR3 with reference TRBV7-6 and TRBJ2-7 gives the whole variable domain GAGVSQSPRYKVTKRGQDVALRCDPISGHVSLYWYRQALGQGPEFLTYFNYEAQQDKSGLPNDRFSAERPEGSISTLTIQRTEQRDSAMYRCASSSSGGWYEQYFGPGTRLTVT.

CDR3 region: CASSLAGRVSGSPHEQYF. The CDR3 DNA reads as TGTGCCAGCAGCTTAGCGGGGCGCGTCAGCGGGAGTCCCCACGAGCAGTACTTC. The V call is TRBV7-6, the J call TRBJ2-7; 8 nucleotides agree with TRBD2. The germline V gene has CDR1 SGHVS and CDR2 FNYEAQ. This CDR3 region has 18 residues. V shed 0 bases, J shed 5 bases, and the junction held 15 bases outside the gene matches.

The rearrangement joins TRBV19 to TRBJ2-1; a weak D match, TRBD2 (5 bases). V lost 3 bases and J lost 6, with 9 bases in between. Germline CDR1 is LNHDA and CDR2 is SQIVND (reference sequence). This CDR3 comprises 13 residues. CDR3 sequence (DNA): TGTGCCAGTAGTATTCCCGGGATCAATGAGCAGTTCTTC. Amino acids: CASSIPGINEQFF.

The CDR3 spells CASSLGQGREAFF. Here the CDR3 DNA reads TGTGCCAGCAGCTTGGGACAGGGACGAGAGGCTTTCTTT. The chain links TRBV5-4 to TRBJ1-1, with TRBD1 matching 7 bases. Germline lookup yields CDR1 SGHNT and CDR2 YYREEE (reference sequence). The CDR3 extends over 13 amino acids. The junction had 7 bases not matched to a gene; V was cut back by 0 bases and J by 11 bases.